Sequencing of this T cell receptor (beta chain) was carried out in a study of blood T cells in healthy people across ages. General study findings and limits: There was a strong correlation between TCR beta diversity and naive T cell percentage. PBMCs that were unsorted prevented a conclusive naive versus antigen-experienced comparison. Per million T cells, TCR beta diversity dropped roughly linearly as age increased.

Then a second PCR, running roughly 7 to 11 cycles, was carried out with a sample-barcoded 5' primer and a J-beta primer mix. From the 5' RACE reads, TCRdb called clonotypes with MiXCR, one entry per CDR3 protein. The table lists hundreds of thousands of distinct CDR3 sequences, about 48% of them singletons. The CDR3 has 16 residues. Germline values: CDR1 MNHNY, CDR2 SVGAGI (reference sequence). With regard to this clonotype: The target antigen is unknown. At one end the junction does not follow the germline gene, possibly because of a read error.

Aged about 6 to 100, donors were systemically healthy Caucasians from Russia. The sequence came from a man aged 80 or over in good health. The sample consisted of blood. The chain links TRBV6-6 to TRBJ2-5; TRBD2 matches 11 bases. The CDR3 DNA reads as TGTGCCCGCAGACCCTTAGCGGGAGGGCAACAAGAGACCCAGTACTTC. This sequence encodes CARRPLAGGQQETQYF.